This T cell receptor (beta chain) comes out of a study of T cell responses to AZD1222 COVID-19 vaccine. Study-level findings and limits: Sampling captured repertoires only after the peak T cell response.

This clone was observed once. Its antigen is undetermined. Trimming stripped 4 bases from V and 2 bases from J, with 16 bases between. The CDR3 has 15 amino acids. Germline CDR1 SGHRS, CDR2 YFSETQ. Assay used: immunoSEQ multiplex PCR; TCRdb lists only in-frame clones, some missing. The table records 120,000 to 150,000 clones, approximately 88% of them present only once. The chain combines TRBV5-1 with TRBJ2-7; either TRBD1 or TRBD2 may supply D (6 bases each). Sequenced here: peripheral blood, sampled on day 0 of AZD1222 vaccination. The clonotype originates from an adult in good health. CDR3 sequence reads: CASSRGVVGPYEQYF. The DNA of the CDR3 is TGCGCCAGCAGCAGGGGGGTGGTAGGCCCCTACGAGCAGTACTTC.